The 8 T cell receptor beta chains below come from one sample, sequenced in a study of shared clonotypes between healthy human individuals. Libraries were prepared by immunoSEQ multiplex PCR; TCRdb keeps only in-frame clonotypes and omits some of them. The table includes about 2.3 million clones, just over 90% detected once. The sequencing input was naive CD4+ T cells from PBMCs. Sample subset: CD45RA+ positively selected. Receptors were obtained from a man younger than 30 in good health. Some clones in this sample may be carry-over from other donors' samples.

V usage is TRBV10-2 and J usage is TRBJ2-7; D unresolved. V was pared by 0 bases and J by 3 bases, with 6 bases between. Germline CDR1 and CDR2: WSHSY and SAAADI. The CDR3 has 13 residues. As DNA, the CDR3 is TGCGCCAGCAGTGAGTCCCGATACTACGAGCAGTACTTC. It specifies CASSESRYYEQYF.

The CDR3 region has the DNA TGTGCCAGCTCACCCCTTGGGGGACAGGCTGAGCAGTTCTTC. Its protein is CASSPLGGQAEQFF. The J gene is TRBJ2-1, the V gene TRBV18; 8 positions agree with TRBD1. Germline V gene sequence: CDR1 KGHSH, CDR2 LQKENI. The junction had 7 bases not matched to a gene; V was cut back by 3 bases and J by 9 bases. The CDR3 covers 14 residues.

V gene TRBV25-1 combines with J gene TRBJ2-1, with a possible D match to TRBD1 (5 bases). CDR1 and CDR2 from the germline V gene are MGHDK and SYGVNS. The germline V and J ends were trimmed by 4 bases and 7 bases, with 11 bases remaining between them. The CDR3 covers 13 residues. The CDR3 sequence is CASSVPGANEQFF. CDR3 bases: TGTGCCAGCAGTGTGCCTGGGGCAAATGAGCAGTTCTTC. The full variable domain, its missing parts supplied by reference TRBV25-1 and TRBJ2-1, is EADIYQTPRYLVIGTGKKITLECSQTMGHDKMYWYQQDPGMELHLIHYSYGVNSTEKGDLSSESTVSRIRTEHFPLTLESARPSHTSQYLCASSVPGANEQFFGPGTRLTVL.

V usage is TRBV7-2 and J usage is TRBJ1-2; TRBD1 aligns across 9 bases. V lost 6 bases and J lost 7; bases outside the gene matches: 9. Germline lookup yields CDR1 SGHTA and CDR2 FQGNSA. CDR3 length equals 14 residues. The CDR3 bases are TGTGCCAGCAGACAAGACAGGGGGATTCGTGGCTACACCTTC. Translation: CASRQDRGIRGYTF.

The rearrangement links TRBV7-9 to TRBJ2-4; D is uncertain. CDR1 and CDR2 from the germline V gene are SEHNR and FQNEAQ (reference sequence). Trimming took off 5 bases at V and 6 bases at J, with 11 bases between the two ends. This CDR3 has 13 amino acids. DNA of the CDR3: TGTGCCAGCAGCCCCCCGGGTATAAACATTCAGTACTTC. Translated: CASSPPGINIQYF. Full variable domain (missing parts from reference TRBV7-9 and TRBJ2-4): DTGVSQNPRHKITKRGQNVTFRCDPISEHNRLYWYRQTLGQGPEFLTYFQNEAQLEKSRLLSDRFSAERPKGSFSTLEIQRTEQGDSAMYLCASSPPGINIQYFGAGTRLSVL.

The table lists this clone with a few counts. The rearrangement links TRBV9 to TRBJ1-1, with D hard to call. Germline V lookup: CDR1 SGDLS, CDR2 YYNGEE. V was shortened by 0 bases and J by 3 bases, with 9 bases between the two germline ends. The CDR3 has 14 amino acids. This chain's CDR3 is CASSVDGRDTEAFF. CDR3 nucleotides: TGTGCCAGCAGCGTAGATGGCCGAGACACTGAAGCTTTCTTT.

The chain combines TRBV9 with TRBJ1-4; D gene unclear. The CDR3 totals 13 residues. Germline V lookup: CDR1 SGDLS, CDR2 YYNGEE. Deletions cut 3 bases from V and 2 bases from J, with 5 bases between. CDR3 loop: CASSEGTNEKLFF. The CDR3 DNA is TGTGCCAGCAGCGAGGGCACTAATGAAAAACTGTTTTTT.

The J gene is TRBJ1-2, the V gene TRBV14; D unclear. Per germline, CDR1 SGHDN and CDR2 FVKESK. V dropped 2 bases and J dropped 1 base, with 20 bases sitting between them. The CDR3 sequence is 18 residues long. CDR3: CASSQRGPTLLHNYGYTF. In DNA, the CDR3 is TGTGCCAGCAGCCAAAGAGGACCGACATTACTCCATAACTATGGCTACACCTTC.